This note documents a single T cell receptor (beta chain) sequence. One end of the junction is discordant with germline, which a read error may explain. The data are from a study of technical replicates of blood from four donors. Sequenced by immunoSEQ multiplex PCR; TCRdb stores in-frame clones only, minus some. The data contain 80,000 or so clones, about 97% of them seen just once; the ten biggest clones take up nearly 0.2%. The CDR3 sequence is 15 residues long. The germline V gene has CDR1 SGHAT and CDR2 FQNNGV. The clonotype originates from a human donor in good health. Sequenced: T cells isolated from PBMCs. The chain recombines TRBV11-2 with TRBJ2-7; 7 bases agree with TRBD1. As DNA, the CDR3 is TGTGCCAGCAGCTCCGTAAGAGGACAGGCGCCCCCAGTGAACTTC. Its translation is CASSSVRGQAPPVNF.